This T cell receptor beta chain came from a study of CD8 T cells in ankylosing spondylitis. V shed 5 bases and J shed 0 bases, with 12 bases lying between them. Germline values: CDR1 MNHEY, CDR2 SMNVEV (reference sequence). The CDR3 has 15 residues. About this clonotype: The target antigen is unknown.

Quantitative molecular-barcoded 5'-RACE generated the TCR beta libraries. TCRdb used MiXCR to reprocess the 5' RACE reads, holding one entry per CDR3 protein. The table has over 700,000 distinct CDR3 sequences, 15% to 20% seen once. The study's findings and limits: The disease-linked clones had a CD8+ phenotype and low blood frequencies. A motif of under ten highly homologous TCR beta variants was seen as apparently characteristic of ankylosing spondylitis blood. Clones tied to disease were said to be significantly enriched in matched ankylosing spondylitis synovial fluid.

V usage is TRBV27 and J usage is TRBJ2-3; tentative D call: TRBD1 (5 bases). This receptor was identified in a male donor with ankylosing spondylitis. Sample: blood, either unsorted or a sorted T cell fraction (not recorded which). CDR3 residues: CASSLTRASTDTQYF. Written as DNA, the CDR3 is TGTGCCAGCAGTCTAACCAGGGCCAGCACAGATACGCAGTATTTT.